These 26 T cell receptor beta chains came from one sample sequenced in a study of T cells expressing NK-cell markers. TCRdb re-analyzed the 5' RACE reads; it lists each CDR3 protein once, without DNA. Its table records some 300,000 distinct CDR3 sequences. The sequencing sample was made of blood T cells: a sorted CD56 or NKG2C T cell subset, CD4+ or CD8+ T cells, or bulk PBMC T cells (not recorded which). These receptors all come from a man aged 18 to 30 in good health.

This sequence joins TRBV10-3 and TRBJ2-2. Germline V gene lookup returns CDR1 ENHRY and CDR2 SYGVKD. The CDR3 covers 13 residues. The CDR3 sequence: CAISLMDTGELFF.

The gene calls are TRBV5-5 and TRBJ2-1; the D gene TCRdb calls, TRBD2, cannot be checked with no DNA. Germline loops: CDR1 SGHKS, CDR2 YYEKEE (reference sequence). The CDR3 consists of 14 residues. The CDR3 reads CASSLGLADYEQFF.

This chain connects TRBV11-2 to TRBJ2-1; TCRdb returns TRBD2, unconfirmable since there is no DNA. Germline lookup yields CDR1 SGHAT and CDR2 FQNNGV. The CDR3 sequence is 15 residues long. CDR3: CASSLVGGSSDEQFF.

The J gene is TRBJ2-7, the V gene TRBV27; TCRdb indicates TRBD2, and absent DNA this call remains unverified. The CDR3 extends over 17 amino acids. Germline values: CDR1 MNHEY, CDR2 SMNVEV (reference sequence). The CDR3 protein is CASSFVAFPAGRYEQYF.

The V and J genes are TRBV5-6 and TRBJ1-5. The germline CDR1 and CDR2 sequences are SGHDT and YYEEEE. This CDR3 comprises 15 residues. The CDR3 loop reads CASSLRQGSNQPQHF. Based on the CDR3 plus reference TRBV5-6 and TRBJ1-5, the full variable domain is DAGVTQSPTHLIKTRGQQVTLRCSPKSGHDTVSWYQQALGQGPQFIFQYYEEEERQRGNFPDRFSGHQFPNYSSELNVNALLLGDSALYLCASSLRQGSNQPQHFGDGTRLSIL.

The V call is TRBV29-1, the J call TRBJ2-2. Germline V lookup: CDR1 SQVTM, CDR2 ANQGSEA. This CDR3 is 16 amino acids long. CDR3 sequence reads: CSVEVPRPAVTGELFF.

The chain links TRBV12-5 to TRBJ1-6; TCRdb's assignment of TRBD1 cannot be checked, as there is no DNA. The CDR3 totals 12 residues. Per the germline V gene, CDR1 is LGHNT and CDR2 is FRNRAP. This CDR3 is CASARTGRALHF. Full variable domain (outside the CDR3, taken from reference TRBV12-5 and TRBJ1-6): DARVTQTPRHKVTEMGQEVTMRCQPILGHNTVFWYRQTMMQGLELLAYFRNRAPLDDSGMPKDRFSAEMPDATLATLKIQPSEPRDSAVYFCASARTGRALHFGNGTRLTVT.

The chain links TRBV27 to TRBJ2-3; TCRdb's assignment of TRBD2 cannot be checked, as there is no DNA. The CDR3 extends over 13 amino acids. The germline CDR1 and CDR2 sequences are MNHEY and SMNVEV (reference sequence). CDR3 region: CASSTVSGGTQYF.

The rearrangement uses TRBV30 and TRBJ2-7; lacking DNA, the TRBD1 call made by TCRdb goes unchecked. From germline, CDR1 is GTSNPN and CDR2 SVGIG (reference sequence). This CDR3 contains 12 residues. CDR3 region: CAWSARGYEQYF.

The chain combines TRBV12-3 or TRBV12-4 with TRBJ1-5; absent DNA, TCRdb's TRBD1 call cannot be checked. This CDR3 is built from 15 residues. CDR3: CASSWDRGTNQPQHF.

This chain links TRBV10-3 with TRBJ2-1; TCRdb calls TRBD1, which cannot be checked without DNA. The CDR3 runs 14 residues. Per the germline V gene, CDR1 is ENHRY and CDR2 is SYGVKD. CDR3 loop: CAISDGISNNEQFF.

The CDR3 loop reads CASSRAGGMGTGELFF. This sequence joins TRBV3-1 and TRBJ2-2; TCRdb proposes TRBD1, but this gene call is untestable without DNA. CDR1 is LGHDT, CDR2 YNNKEL, per germline (reference sequence). CDR3 length equals 16 residues.

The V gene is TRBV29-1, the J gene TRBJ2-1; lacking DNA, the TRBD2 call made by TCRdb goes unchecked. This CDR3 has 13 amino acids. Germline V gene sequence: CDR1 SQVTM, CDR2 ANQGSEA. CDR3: CSGRLAGYNEQFF.

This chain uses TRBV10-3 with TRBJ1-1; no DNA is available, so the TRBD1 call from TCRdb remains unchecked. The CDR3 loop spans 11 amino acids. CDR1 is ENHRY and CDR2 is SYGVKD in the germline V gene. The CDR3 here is CAIRGETEAFF.

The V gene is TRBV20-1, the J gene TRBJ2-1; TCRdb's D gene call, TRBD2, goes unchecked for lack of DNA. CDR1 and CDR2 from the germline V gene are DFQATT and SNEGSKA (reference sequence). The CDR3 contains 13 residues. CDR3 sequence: CSASRDFSSEQFF.

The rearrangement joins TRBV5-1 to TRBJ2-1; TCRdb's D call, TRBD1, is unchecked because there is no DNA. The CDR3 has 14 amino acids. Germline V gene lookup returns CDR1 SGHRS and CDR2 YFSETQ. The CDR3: CASSPFRGINEQFF.

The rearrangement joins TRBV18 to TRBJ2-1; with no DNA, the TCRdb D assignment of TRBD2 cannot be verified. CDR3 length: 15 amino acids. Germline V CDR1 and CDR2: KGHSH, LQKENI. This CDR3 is CASSSRRTSVYEQFF. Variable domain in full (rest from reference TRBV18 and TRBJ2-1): NAGVMQNPRHLVRRRGQEARLRCSPMKGHSHVYWYRQLPEEGLKFMVYLQKENIIDESGMPKERFSAEFPKEGPSILRIQQVVRGDSAAYFCASSSRRTSVYEQFFGPGTRLTVL.

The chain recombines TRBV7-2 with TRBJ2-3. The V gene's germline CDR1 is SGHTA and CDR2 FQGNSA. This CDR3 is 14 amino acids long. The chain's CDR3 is CASRVALSTDTQYF.

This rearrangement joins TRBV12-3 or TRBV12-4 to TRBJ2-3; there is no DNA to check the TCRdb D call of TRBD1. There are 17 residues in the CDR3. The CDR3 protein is CASSFLPGTGRTDTQYF.

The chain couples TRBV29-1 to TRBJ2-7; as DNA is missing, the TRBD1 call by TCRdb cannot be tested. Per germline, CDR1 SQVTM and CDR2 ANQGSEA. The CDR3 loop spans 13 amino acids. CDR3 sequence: CSGGGQDSYEQYF.

The CDR3 reads CASFTGGSRNSPLHF. The chain uses TRBV28 and TRBJ1-6. The CDR3 has 15 residues. The germline gives CDR1 MDHEN, CDR2 SYDVKM.

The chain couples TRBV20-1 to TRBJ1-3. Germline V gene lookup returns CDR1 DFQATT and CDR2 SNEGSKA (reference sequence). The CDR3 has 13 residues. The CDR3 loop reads CSALWELGNTIYF.

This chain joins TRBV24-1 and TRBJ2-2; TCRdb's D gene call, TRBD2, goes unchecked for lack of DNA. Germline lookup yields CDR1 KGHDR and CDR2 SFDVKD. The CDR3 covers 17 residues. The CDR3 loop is CATSDLPAGANTGELFF.

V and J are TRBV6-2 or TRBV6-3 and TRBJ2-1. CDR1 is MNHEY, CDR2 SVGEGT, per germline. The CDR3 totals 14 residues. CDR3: CASSYLGNFGEQFF.

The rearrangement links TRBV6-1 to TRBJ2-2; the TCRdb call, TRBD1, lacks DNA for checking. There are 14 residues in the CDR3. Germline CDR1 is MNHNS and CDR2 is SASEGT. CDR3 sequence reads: CASGFRPGTGELFF.

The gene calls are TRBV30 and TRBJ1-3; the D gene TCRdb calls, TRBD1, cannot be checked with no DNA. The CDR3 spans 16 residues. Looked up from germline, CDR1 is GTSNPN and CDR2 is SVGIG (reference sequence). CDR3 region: CAWSVSRGHSGNTIYF.